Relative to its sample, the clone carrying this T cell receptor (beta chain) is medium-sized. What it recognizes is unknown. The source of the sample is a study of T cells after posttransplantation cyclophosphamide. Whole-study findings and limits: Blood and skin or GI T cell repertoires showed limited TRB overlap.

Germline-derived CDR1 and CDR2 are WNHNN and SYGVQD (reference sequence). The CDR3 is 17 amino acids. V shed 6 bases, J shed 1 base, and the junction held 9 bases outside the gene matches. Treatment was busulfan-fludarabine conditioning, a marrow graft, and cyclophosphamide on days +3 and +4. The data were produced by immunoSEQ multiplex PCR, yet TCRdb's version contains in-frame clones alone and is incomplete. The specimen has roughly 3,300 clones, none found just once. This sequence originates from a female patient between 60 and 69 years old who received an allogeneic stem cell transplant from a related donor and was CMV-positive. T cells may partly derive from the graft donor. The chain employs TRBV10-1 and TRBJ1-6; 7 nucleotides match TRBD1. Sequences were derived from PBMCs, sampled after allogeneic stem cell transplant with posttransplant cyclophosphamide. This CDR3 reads CASRDQGVGSYNSPLHF. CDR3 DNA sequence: TGCGCCAGCAGGGACCAGGGGGTTGGGTCCTATAATTCACCCCTCCACTTT.